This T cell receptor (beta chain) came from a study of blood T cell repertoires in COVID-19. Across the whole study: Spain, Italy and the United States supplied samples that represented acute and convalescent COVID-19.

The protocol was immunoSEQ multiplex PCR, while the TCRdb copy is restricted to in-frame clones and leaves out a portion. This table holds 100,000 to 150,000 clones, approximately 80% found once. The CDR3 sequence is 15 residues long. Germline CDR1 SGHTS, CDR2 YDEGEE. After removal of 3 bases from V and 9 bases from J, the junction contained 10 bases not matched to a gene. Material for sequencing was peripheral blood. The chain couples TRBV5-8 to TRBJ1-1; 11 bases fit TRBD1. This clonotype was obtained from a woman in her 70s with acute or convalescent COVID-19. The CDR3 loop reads CASSSKAGTGGQAFF. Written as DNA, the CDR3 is TGTGCCAGCAGCTCAAAAGCAGGGACAGGGGGACAAGCTTTCTTT.